These 5 T cell receptor beta chains were all obtained from the same sample, sequenced in a study of CD8+ T cells in alopecia areata. As the sequencing template, cDNA was produced by extracting RNA and reverse transcribing it. Clones were sequenced by immunoSEQ multiplex PCR, and TCRdb holds only the in-frame ones, with some missing. The sample includes around 300,000 clones, none of them occurring once. Sorting of pooled cutaneous lymph node cells was based on CD4, CD8alpha, NKG2D, NKG2ACE and other markers. Material for sequencing was CD4+ T cells sorted from a lymph node. These receptors came from a C3H/HeJ mouse with alopecia areata. The strain's MHC haplotype is H2-k.

This clone has more than one count but fewer than ten. Gene names are mouse gene names. The CDR3 is cut off 4 residues early in the read; its end comes from the germline J gene. J is TRBJ2-1 and V is TRBV1, with TRBD2 matching 8 bases. This CDR3 is 15 amino acids long. Germline loops: CDR1 NSQYPW, CDR2 LRSPGD (reference sequence). Losses at the gene ends were 3 bases for V and 3 bases for J; bases not matched to a gene: 4. CDR3 sequence: CTCSAPTGVYAEQFF. CDR3 DNA, as far as it was read: TGCACCTGCAGTGCCCCGACTGGGGTCTATGCT.

Notes on this clone: Gene and germline names: mouse. The CDR3 end is not reached by the read, which stops 4 residues before it; the germline J gene fills it in. The V gene is TRBV13-1, the J gene TRBJ2-7; 8 nucleotides match TRBD1. The length of the CDR3 is 17 residues. Trimming removed 3 bases from V and 0 bases from J; junction bases left unmatched: 11. The V gene's germline CDR1 is NSHNY and CDR2 SYGAGN. The CDR3 here is CASSGTLTGVLSYEQYF. CDR3 DNA, as far as it was read: TGTGCCAGCAGTGGAACCTTGACAGGGGTCCTCTCCTAT.

As to this clone: Gene and germline names: mouse. CDR3 bases read: TGCACCTGCAGTGCAGGACTGGGGGGGGGAGGAGGTCAAAAC. Residues: CTCSAGLGGGGGQN. The CDR3 in its entirety is CTCSAGLGGGGGQNTLYF. The chain combines TRBV1 with TRBJ2-4, with 11 bases fitting TRBD2. The CDR3 goes on 4 residues after the read ends, and that part is filled in from the germline J gene. With V trimmed by 1 base and J by 1 base, 7 bases remained unmatched. The germline CDR1 and CDR2 sequences are NSQYPW and LRSPGD (reference sequence). The CDR3 consists of 18 residues.

A remark on this clone: Mouse gene names apply. Sequencing ends 4 residues short of the CDR3 end; the germline J gene provides the rest. The chain combines TRBV19 with TRBJ1-2; D may be TRBD1 (5 bases). V gave up 4 bases and J gave up 1 base, with 11 bases separating them. CDR1 and CDR2 from the germline V gene are FNHDT and SITEND (reference sequence). CDR3 length equals 14 residues. The CDR3 loop is CASSRGVGNSDYTF. CDR3 DNA, as far as it was read: TGTGCCAGCAGTCGGGGGGTTGGAAACTCC.

In regard to this clone: Gene and germline names: mouse. Read coverage stops 4 residues before the CDR3 terminus; the germline J gene supplies the remainder. Other nucleotide sequences from this sample produce the same CDR3. The chain employs TRBV31 and TRBJ1-1; D is perhaps TRBD1 (6 bases). CDR1 and CDR2 (germline): GKSSPN, SITVG. The CDR3 length is 14 residues. V was trimmed by 1 base and J by 0 bases, leaving 9 bases between them. The sequenced part of the CDR3 DNA is TGTGCCTGGAGTCGGGACAATGCAAACACA. Its translation: CAWSRDNANT. The entire CDR3 protein reads CAWSRDNANTEVFF.